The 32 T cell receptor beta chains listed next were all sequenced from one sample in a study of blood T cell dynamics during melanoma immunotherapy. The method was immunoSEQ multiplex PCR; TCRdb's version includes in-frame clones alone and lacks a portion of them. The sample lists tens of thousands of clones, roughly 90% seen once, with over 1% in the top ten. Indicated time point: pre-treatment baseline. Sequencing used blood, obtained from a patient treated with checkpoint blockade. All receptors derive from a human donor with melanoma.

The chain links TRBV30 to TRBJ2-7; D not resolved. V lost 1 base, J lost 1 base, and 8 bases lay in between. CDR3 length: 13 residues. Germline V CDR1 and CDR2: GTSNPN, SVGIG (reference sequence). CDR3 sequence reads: CAWSGTGSYEQYF. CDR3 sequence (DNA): TGTGCCTGGAGTGGGACCGGATCCTACGAGCAGTACTTC.

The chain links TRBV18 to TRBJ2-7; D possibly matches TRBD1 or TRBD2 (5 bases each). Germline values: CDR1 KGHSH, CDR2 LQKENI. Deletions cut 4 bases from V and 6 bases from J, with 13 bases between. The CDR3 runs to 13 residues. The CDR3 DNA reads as TGTGCCAGCTCACAGACCAAGGGGACCGAGCAGTACTTC. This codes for CASSQTKGTEQYF.

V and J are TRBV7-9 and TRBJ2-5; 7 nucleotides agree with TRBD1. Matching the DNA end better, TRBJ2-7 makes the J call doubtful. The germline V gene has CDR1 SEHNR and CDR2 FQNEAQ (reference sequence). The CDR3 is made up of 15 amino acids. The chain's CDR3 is CASSWDRDSPYEQYF. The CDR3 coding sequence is TGTGCCAGCAGCTGGGACCGGGACAGCCCCTACGAGCAGTACTTC.

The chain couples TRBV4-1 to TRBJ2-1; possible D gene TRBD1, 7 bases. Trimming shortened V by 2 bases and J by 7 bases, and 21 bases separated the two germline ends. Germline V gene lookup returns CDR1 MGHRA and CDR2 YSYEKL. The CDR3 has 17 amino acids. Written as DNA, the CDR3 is TGCGCCAGCAGCCAACTGGGGAGACAGGGAGGTGGGAATGAGCAGTTCTTC. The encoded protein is CASSQLGRQGGGNEQFF.

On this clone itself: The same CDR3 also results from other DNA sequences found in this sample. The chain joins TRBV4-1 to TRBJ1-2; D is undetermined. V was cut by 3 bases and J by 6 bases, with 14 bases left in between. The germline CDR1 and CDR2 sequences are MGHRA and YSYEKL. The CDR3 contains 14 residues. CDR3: CASSQPLVPDGYTF. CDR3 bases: TGCGCCAGCAGCCAGCCTTTAGTGCCAGATGGCTACACCTTC.

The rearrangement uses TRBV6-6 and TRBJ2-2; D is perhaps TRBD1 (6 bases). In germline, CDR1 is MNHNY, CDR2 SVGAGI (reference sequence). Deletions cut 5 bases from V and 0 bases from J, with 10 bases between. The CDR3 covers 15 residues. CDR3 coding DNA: TGTGCCAGCAGTCGGGGACACCCGAACACCGGGGAGCTGTTTTTT. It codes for CASSRGHPNTGELFF.

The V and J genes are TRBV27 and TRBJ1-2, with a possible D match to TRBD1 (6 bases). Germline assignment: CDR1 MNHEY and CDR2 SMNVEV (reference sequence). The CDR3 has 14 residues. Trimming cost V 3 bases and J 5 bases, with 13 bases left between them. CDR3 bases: TGTGCCAGCAGTTTTGCGGGGGCGCGGTATGGCTACACCTTC. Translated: CASSFAGARYGYTF.

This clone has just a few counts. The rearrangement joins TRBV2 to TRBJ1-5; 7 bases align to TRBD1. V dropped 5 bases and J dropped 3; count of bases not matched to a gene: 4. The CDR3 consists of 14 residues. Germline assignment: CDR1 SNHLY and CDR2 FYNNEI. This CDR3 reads CASSLTGINQPQHF. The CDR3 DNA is TGTGCCAGCAGTTTGACAGGGATCAATCAGCCCCAGCATTTT.

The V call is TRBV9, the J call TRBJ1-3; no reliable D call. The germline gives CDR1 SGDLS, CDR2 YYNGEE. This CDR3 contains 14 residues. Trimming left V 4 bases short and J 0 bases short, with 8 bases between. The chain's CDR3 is CASSPQVSGNTIYF. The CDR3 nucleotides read TGTGCCAGCAGCCCCCAGGTCTCTGGAAACACCATATATTTT.

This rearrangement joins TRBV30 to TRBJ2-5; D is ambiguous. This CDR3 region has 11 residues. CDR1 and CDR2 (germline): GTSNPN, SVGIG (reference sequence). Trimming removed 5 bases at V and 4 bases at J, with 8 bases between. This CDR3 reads CAWADRETQYF. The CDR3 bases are TGTGCCTGGGCTGACCGAGAGACCCAGTACTTC.

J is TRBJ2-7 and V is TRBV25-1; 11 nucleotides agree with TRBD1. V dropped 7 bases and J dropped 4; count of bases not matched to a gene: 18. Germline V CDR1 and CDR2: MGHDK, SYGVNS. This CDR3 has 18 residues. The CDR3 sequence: CASTRTGGLCSGTYEQYF. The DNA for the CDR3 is TGTGCCAGCACCAGGACAGGGGGCCTTTGTAGCGGGACTTACGAGCAGTACTTC.

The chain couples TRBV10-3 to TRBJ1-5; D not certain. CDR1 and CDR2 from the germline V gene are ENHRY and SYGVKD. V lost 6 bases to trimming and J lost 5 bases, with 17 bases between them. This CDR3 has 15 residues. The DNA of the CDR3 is TGTGCCATCAGCGGTCAAGGAGGCCTCTATCAGCCCCAGCATTTT. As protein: CAISGQGGLYQPQHF.

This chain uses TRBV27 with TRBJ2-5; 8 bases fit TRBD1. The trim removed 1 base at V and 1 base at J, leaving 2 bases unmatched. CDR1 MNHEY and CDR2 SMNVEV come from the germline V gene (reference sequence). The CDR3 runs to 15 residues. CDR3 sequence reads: CASSLYQGAQETQYF. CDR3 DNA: TGTGCCAGCAGTTTATATCAGGGGGCCCAAGAGACCCAGTACTTC.

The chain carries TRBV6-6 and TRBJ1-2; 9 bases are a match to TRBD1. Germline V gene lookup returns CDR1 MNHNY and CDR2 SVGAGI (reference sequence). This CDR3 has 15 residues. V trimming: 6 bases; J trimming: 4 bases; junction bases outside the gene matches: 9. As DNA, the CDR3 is TGTGCCAGCAGCCCCCCGGGGACAGGGCTCTATGGCTACACCTTC. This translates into CASSPPGTGLYGYTF.

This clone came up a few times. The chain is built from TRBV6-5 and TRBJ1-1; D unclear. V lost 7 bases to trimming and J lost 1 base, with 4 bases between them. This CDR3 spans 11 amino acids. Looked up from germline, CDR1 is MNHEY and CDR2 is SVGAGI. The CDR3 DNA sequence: TGTGCCAGCACCCGGAACACTGAAGCTTTCTTT. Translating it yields CASTRNTEAFF.

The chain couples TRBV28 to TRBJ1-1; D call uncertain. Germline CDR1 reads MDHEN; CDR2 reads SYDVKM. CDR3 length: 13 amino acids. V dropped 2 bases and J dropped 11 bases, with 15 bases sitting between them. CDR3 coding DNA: TGTGCCAGCAGTTTAGGGAGACCGGAGACGGCTTTCTTT. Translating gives CASSLGRPETAFF. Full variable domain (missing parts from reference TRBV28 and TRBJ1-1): DVKVTQSSRYLVKRTGEKVFLECVQDMDHENMFWYRQDPGLGLRLIYFSYDVKMKEKGDIPEGYSVSREKKERFSLILESASTNQTSMYLCASSLGRPETAFFGQGTRLTVV.

The CDR3 coding sequence is TGTGCCTCAAGCGGAAGCCCCACAGATACGCAGTATTTT. This translates into CASSGSPTDTQYF. This rearrangement joins TRBV28 to TRBJ2-3; D perhaps matches TRBD2 (5 bases). Trimming removed 11 bases at V and 2 bases at J, with 14 bases between. The CDR3 is 13 amino acids. From germline, CDR1 is MDHEN and CDR2 SYDVKM.

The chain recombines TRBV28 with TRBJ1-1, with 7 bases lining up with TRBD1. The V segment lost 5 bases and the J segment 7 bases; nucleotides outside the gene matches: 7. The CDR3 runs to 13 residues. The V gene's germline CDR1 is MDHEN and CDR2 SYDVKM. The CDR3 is CASSPGQADEAFF. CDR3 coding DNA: TGTGCCAGCAGTCCAGGACAGGCTGATGAAGCTTTCTTT.

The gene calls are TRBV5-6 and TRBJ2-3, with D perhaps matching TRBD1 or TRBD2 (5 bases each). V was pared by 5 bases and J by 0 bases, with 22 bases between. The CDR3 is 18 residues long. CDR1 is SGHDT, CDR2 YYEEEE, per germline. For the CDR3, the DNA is TGTGCCAGCAGGCCTGGGGGTTTACTGACCCTTAGCACAGATACGCAGTATTTT. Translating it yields CASRPGGLLTLSTDTQYF. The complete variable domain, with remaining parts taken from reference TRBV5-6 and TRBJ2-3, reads DAGVTQSPTHLIKTRGQQVTLRCSPKSGHDTVSWYQQALGQGPQFIFQYYEEEERQRGNFPDRFSGHQFPNYSSELNVNALLLGDSALYLCASRPGGLLTLSTDTQYFGPGTRLTVL.

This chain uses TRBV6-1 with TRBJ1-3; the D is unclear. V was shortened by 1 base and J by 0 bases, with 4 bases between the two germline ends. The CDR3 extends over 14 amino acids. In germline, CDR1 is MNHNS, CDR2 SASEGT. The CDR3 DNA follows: TGTGCCAGCAGTGAAGGGATCTCTGGAAACACCATATATTTT. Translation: CASSEGISGNTIYF.

DNA for the CDR3: TGTGCCAGCAGTCCACCGGGGAAAGGGGATACGCAGTATTTT. It translates to CASSPPGKGDTQYF. This sequence joins TRBV25-1 and TRBJ2-3; perhaps TRBD2 as D (5 bases). Per germline, CDR1 MGHDK and CDR2 SYGVNS. V was shortened by 5 bases and J by 6 bases, with 15 bases between the two germline ends. The CDR3 spans 14 residues.

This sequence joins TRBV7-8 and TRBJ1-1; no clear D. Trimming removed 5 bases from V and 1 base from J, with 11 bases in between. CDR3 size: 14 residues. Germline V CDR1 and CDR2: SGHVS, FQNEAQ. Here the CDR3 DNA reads TGTGCCAGCAGCCTAGACCTCAGGAACACTGAAGCTTTCTTT. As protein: CASSLDLRNTEAFF. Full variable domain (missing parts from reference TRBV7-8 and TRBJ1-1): GAGVSQSPRYKVAKRGQDVALRCDPISGHVSLFWYQQALGQGPEFLTYFQNEAQLDKSGLPSDRFFAERPEGSVSTLKIQRTQQEDSAVYLCASSLDLRNTEAFFGQGTRLTVV.

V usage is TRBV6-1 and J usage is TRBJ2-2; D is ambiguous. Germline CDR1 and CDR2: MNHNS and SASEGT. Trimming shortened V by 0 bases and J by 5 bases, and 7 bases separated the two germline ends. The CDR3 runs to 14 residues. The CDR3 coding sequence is TGTGCCAGCAGTGAAGCCGTGAGAACCGGGGAGCTGTTTTTT. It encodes CASSEAVRTGELFF.

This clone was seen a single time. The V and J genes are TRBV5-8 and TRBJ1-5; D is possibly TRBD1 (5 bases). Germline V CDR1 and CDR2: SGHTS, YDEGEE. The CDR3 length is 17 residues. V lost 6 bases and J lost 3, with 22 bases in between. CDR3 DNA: TGTGCCAGCACCACAGGTGCCCGTCGGTTTGACAATCAGCCCCAGCATTTT. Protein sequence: CASTTGARRFDNQPQHF.

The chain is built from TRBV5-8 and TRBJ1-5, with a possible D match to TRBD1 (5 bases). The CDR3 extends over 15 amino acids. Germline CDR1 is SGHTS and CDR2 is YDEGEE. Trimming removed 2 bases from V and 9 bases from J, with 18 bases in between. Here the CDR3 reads CASSLRQGPGGPQHF. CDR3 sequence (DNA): TGTGCCAGCAGCTTAAGGCAGGGTCCGGGTGGGCCCCAGCATTTT. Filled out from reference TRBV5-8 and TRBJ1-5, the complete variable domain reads EAGVTQSPTHLIKTRGQQATLRCSPISGHTSVYWYQQALGLGLQFLLWYDEGEERNRGNFPPRFSGRQFPNYSSELNVNALELEDSALYLCASSLRQGPGGPQHFGDGTRLSIL.

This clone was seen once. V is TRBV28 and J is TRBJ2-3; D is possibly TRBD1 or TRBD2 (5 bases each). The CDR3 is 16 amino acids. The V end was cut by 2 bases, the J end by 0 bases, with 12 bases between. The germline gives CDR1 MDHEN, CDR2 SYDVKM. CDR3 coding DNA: TGTGCCAGCAGTTTAGATGGGACGGCTAGCACAGATACGCAGTATTTT. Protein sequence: CASSLDGTASTDTQYF.

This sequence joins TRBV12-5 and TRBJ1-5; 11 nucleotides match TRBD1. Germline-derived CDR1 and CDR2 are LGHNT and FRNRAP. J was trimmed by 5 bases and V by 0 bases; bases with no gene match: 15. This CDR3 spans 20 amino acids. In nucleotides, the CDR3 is TGTGCTAGTGGTTTGGTACTTGGACAGGGGGCGATTAACGCCGATCAGCCCCAGCATTTT. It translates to CASGLVLGQGAINADQPQHF. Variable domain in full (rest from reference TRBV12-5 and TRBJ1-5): DARVTQTPRHKVTEMGQEVTMRCQPILGHNTVFWYRQTMMQGLELLAYFRNRAPLDDSGMPKDRFSAEMPDATLATLKIQPSEPRDSAVYFCASGLVLGQGAINADQPQHFGDGTRLSIL.

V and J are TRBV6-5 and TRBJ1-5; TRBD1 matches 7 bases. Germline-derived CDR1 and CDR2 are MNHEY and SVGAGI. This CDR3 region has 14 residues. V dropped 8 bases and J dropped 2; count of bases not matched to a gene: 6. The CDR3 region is CASAVGQGNQPQHF. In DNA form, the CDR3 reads TGTGCCAGCGCCGTCGGACAGGGCAATCAGCCCCAGCATTTT.

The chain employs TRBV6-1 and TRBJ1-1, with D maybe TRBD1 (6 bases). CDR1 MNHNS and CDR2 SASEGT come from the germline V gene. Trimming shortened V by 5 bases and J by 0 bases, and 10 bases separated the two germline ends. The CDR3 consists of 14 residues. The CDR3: CASSTGQVNTEAFF. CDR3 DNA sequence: TGTGCCAGCAGTACGGGACAAGTGAACACTGAAGCTTTCTTT.

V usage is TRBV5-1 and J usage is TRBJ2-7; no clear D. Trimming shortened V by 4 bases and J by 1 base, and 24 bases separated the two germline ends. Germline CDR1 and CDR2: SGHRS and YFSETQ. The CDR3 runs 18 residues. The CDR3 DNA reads TGCGCCAGCAGCCTCCTACCCGGGTCCCAAATCCTTTCCTACGAGCAGTACTTC. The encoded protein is CASSLLPGSQILSYEQYF.

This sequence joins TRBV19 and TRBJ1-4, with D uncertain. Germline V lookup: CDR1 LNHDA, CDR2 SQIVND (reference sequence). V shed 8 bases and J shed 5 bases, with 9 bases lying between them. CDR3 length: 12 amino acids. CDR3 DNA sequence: TGTGCCAGTTGCCATCAGAATGAAAAACTGTTTTTT. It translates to CASCHQNEKLFF.

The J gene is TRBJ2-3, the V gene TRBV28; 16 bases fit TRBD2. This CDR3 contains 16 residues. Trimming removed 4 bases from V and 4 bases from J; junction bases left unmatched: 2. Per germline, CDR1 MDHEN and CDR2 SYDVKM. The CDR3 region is CASSWGTSGRADTQYF. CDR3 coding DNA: TGTGCCAGCAGTTGGGGGACTAGCGGGAGGGCAGATACGCAGTATTTT. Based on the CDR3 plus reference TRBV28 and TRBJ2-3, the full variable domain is DVKVTQSSRYLVKRTGEKVFLECVQDMDHENMFWYRQDPGLGLRLIYFSYDVKMKEKGDIPEGYSVSREKKERFSLILESASTNQTSMYLCASSWGTSGRADTQYFGPGTRLTVL.